This TCR beta chain was recovered during a study of OX40 agonist ivuxolimab in advanced cancers. As for the study in general: The study treated patients with ivuxolimab, an agonistic anti-OX40 (CD134) antibody. Hepatocellular carcinoma, melanoma, renal cell or head and neck cancer affected the dose-escalation patients. Patients achieving partial responses numbered three: one hepatocellular carcinoma case and two cutaneous melanoma cases.

Trimming took off 5 bases at V and 8 bases at J, with 16 bases between the two ends. Germline values: CDR1 LNHDA, CDR2 SQIVND (reference sequence). The CDR3 extends over 15 amino acids. The study, taken as a whole, reports: Clonal expansion from baseline to week 6 occurred in both CD4+ and CD8+ T cells.

Generated by immunoSEQ multiplex PCR, the TCRdb table keeps only in-frame clones and is missing some. The sample lists 52,000 or so clones; roughly 82% were seen once. Comment on this clone: Its matching antigen is unknown.

Material: CD4+ or CD8+ T cells sorted from blood, obtained in a trial of the OX40 agonist ivuxolimab. This clonotype was sampled from an adult with an advanced solid tumor such as melanoma, head and neck, liver or kidney cancer. The J gene is TRBJ1-6, the V gene TRBV19; D unclear. This chain's CDR3 is CASSSHRTGDSPLHF. The CDR3 DNA reads as TGTGCCAGTAGTTCCCATAGGACCGGCGATTCACCCCTCCACTTT. Full variable domain (rest looked up from reference TRBV19 and TRBJ1-6): DGGITQSPKYLFRKEGQNVTLSCEQNLNHDAMYWYRQDPGQGLRLIYYSQIVNDFQKGDIAEGYSVSREKKESFPLTVTSAQKNPTAFYLCASSSHRTGDSPLHFGNGTRLTVT.